This entry is about one TCR beta chain. What antigen it recognizes has not been identified. No much larger clone is present one base from it, and per-base qualities are unavailable. The donors were healthy, HIV-negative adults who had no recently reported acute infections or vaccinations. All donors were Caucasian adults living in Nashville, Tennessee, USA. CD4+ T cells were enriched by magnetic negative selection, after which naive cells were positively selected on CD45RA and the negative fraction was taken as the memory subset. Blood was collected by leukapheresis, and PBMCs were isolated by Ficoll-Histopaque density gradient centrifugation and then cryopreserved in liquid nitrogen vapor phase. Analytical flow cytometry was used to check the purity and quantity of every magnetically sorted T cell population. Genomic DNA was isolated from every sorted fraction and measured by UV absorbance on a Nanodrop 2000c.

These data originate in a study of shared clonotypes between healthy human individuals (dated by TCRdb to the early 2020s). Study-level background: Two women and a few men aged 18 to 49 years were included in the cohort. Per donor, three plates each were used for CD4 naive and CD4 memory, two for CD8 naive, and one for CD8 memory. To estimate repertoire size and how much clonotype sharing occurs between individuals, the study deeply sequenced the blood TCR repertoires of five healthy adults. Different laboratories and diverse techniques were used to prepare libraries and sequence TCR repertoires, to increase sequencing depth and limit assay-specific biases. Leukapheresis yielded between about 0.85 and 9 billion PBMCs per donor.

What the study reported, not specific to this receptor: Sampling was restricted to blood, and TCR repertoires in tissue are likely to differ from TCR repertoires in blood. Even with the large sequencing depth, rarefaction of the sorted-subset datasets indicated that sequencing was incomplete. Because the study included a small number of donors, the genetic and exposure-history diversity represented was limited. About 4.5% of naive CD4, roughly 3.6% of naive CD8, 2% to 2.5% of memory CD4, and approximately 0.39% of memory CD8 clonotypes were shared across several donors. Pairwise subsampling indicated that sequencing depth was expected to affect the degree of clonotype sharing among donors. Compared with non-shared clonotypes, the clonotypes found in all four sorted-subset donors had higher generation probabilities. Naive subsets generally had larger estimated clonotype richness than memory subsets did.

From the cysteine through the phenylalanine, the CDR3 covers 17 amino acids. Only the CDR3 region is kept as DNA, spanning 51 bases read in frame from base 1. Using the deep immunoSEQ assay, multiplex PCR amplified TCR CDR3 regions from genomic DNA. For each cell subset, the extracted genomic DNA was distributed evenly across all wells of several immunoSEQ 96-well plates, and each plate served as one replicate. Each replicate PCR for sorted subsets received approximately 200 ng genomic DNA, equal to tens of thousands of T cell genomes. The purified libraries were quantified using a Qubit 3.0 fluorometer, sized with a Bioanalyzer 2100, and then quantified again using the KAPA Library Quantification kit. Every immunoSEQ 96-well plate was sequenced on a dedicated single-read 150-cycle Illumina NextSeq 550 flow cell. The paper's processing steps were these. The immunoSEQ output contained only junctional sequences without quality scores, so filtering could not match that applied to full-length reads. To assign V/J genes and CDR3, sequences were annotated using PyIR, a Python wrapper for IgBLAST v1.9, with IMGT germline references. Any read was removed if the V/J assignment was weak (E-value above 1e-6), the CDR3 was missing, or the read contained stop codons, out-of-frame junctions, or ambiguous translated residues. V3J clonotypes were defined as sequences sharing an identical inferred V gene, J gene, and CDR3 amino acid sequence. To compute the percentage overlap between repertoires, the number of shared unique clonotypes was divided by the size of the smaller repertoire. Repertoire richness was assessed with RTK rarefaction, the Chao1 estimator, and Recon v2.1 estimates of unobserved clonotypes. OLGA was used to compute generation probabilities for all TCRbeta clonotypes that the gDNA method yielded from a handful of donors. What TCRdb holds here is the immuneACCESS table cut down to in-frame rearrangements. Part of the clones is not present; checked against another copy, under half of the missing clones reflect an unresolved V gene, and the others are unexplained. The V and J calls and clone size are taken from that table; D and trimming were inferred from the DNA. The sample profile shows over a million clones; over 95% of them were found once. The ten largest make up approximately 1.1% of the sample.

What was sequenced was naive CD4+ T cells sorted from blood. According to the study, the label for this sample's cell subset or site signals: CD45RA+ positively selected. The source of this sequence is a man aged 25-40 years in good health. The sequence is built from TRBV21-1 and TRBJ2-7; the D call in the table, TRBD2, was not verified against the DNA. TRBV21-1 is marked as a pseudogene. The sequenced DNA: TGTGCCAGCAGCAAATTCGACACTAGCGGGAGGGCCTACGAGCAGTACTTC. The encoded protein is CASSKFDTSGRAYEQYF.